These T cell receptor beta chains were read from a single sample in a study of T cells in Graves' hyperthyroidism and ophthalmopathy. TCRdb ran MiXCR on the multiplex PCR reads and lists one entry per CDR3 protein. The repertoire consists of a few hundred thousand distinct CDR3 sequences, with about a sixth occurring once and the leading ten covering around a quarter. The sequenced sample was blood. All receptors derive from a woman younger than 30 with Graves' hyperthyroidism that later progressed to Graves' ophthalmopathy. CDR3s include the opening cysteine and the closing phenylalanine or tryptophan. Fields, in order: clone size, V gene, J gene, D gene, CDR3 DNA, CDR3 protein. D genes are given only for firm matches. Only part of the rows carry a size: once, few, many, or a class if the clone is expanded.

many,TRBV20-1,TRBJ2-7,-,TGCAGTGCTAGCGATCCGGGACTCGGATTCTCCTACGAGCAGTACTTC,CSASDPGLGFSYEQYF
many,TRBV28,TRBJ2-3,-,TGTGCCAGCATCTTCTCAGGGGCCGTAGATACGCAGTATTTT,CASIFSGAVDTQYF
few,TRBV19,TRBJ2-7,-,TGTGCCAGTAGTATTAGGGACGGCTACGAGCAGTACTTC,CASSIRDGYEQYF
-,TRBV7-8,TRBJ2-7,-,TGTGCCAGCAGCTTAGATGGCAGGTCCTACGAGCAGTACTTC,CASSLDGRSYEQYF
-,TRBV20-1,TRBJ1-5,TRBD1,TGCAGTGCTTCAAGCCCCGACAGGGGGTATAGCAATCAGCCCCAGCATTTT,CSASSPDRGYSNQPQHF
many,TRBV13,TRBJ2-3,-,TGTGCCAGCAGCAAAGATACGCAGTATTTT,CASSKDTQYF
once,TRBV7-2,TRBJ2-4,-,TGTGCCAGCAGCTTAAATTCTGGGGGTGGTATTCAGTACTTC,CASSLNSGGGIQYF
-,TRBV5-8,TRBJ2-7,-,TGTGCCAGCAAGTTTAGCTACGAGCAGTACTTC,CASKFSYEQYF
many,TRBV18,TRBJ2-1,TRBD1,TGTGCCAGCTCACCACAGGGGGCGCTTCCGGATGAGCAGTTCTTC,CASSPQGALPDEQFF
-,TRBV6-5,TRBJ2-3,-,TGTGCCAGCAGTTATAGCCCGGATACGCAGTATTTT,CASSYSPDTQYF
many,TRBV30,TRBJ1-2,-,TGTGCCTGGAGTCGAGGAAATGGCTACACCTTC,CAWSRGNGYTF
many,TRBV28,TRBJ1-5,TRBD1,TGTGCCAGCAGTTCCCCCAGGGGGCAGGGTAATCAGCCCCAGCATTTT,CASSSPRGQGNQPQHF
many,TRBV11-3,TRBJ2-7,-,TGTGCCAGCAGCATAGGGGACGGGCCTTACGAGCAGTACTTC,CASSIGDGPYEQYF
-,TRBV27,TRBJ1-6,-,TGTGCCAGCAGTTTATCGGGGAGCTATAATTCACCCCTCCACTTT,CASSLSGSYNSPLHF
many,TRBV28,TRBJ2-7,TRBD1,TGTGCCAGCGAAGGACAGGGGGCAACCTACGAGCAGTACTTC,CASEGQGATYEQYF
many,TRBV12-3/TRBV12-4,TRBJ2-7,TRBD1,TGTGCCAGCAGGACAGGGACAGGGAAGTACGAGCAGTACTTC,CASRTGTGKYEQYF
few,TRBV29-1,TRBJ2-5,TRBD1,TGCAGCGCTTCTACAGGGGGCTTGGTTCAAGAGACCCAGTACTTC,CSASTGGLVQETQYF
many,TRBV11-2,TRBJ2-5,-,TGTGCCAGCAGCTTAGAGCCCGAGGGGACTCCCAGCTACTTC,CASSLEPEGTPSYF
few,TRBV7-2,TRBJ1-4,-,TGTGCCAGCAGCTTAAAGGGGGGTATTGAAAAACTGTTTTTT,CASSLKGGIEKLFF
many,TRBV2,TRBJ2-3,-,TGTGCCAGCAGGCCCCGGGGCACAGATACGCAGTATTTT,CASRPRGTDTQYF
many,TRBV5-1,TRBJ2-3,TRBD2,TGCGCCAGCAGCAGGAGCGGTAGCGGGACAGATACGCAGTATTTT,CASSRSGSGTDTQYF
-,TRBV7-8,TRBJ2-2,TRBD2,TGTGCCAGCAGCCGGGGTAGCGGGAGGGTCACCGGGGAGCTGTTTTTT,CASSRGSGRVTGELFF
many,TRBV28,TRBJ1-3,TRBD1,TGTGCCGTGGGGGGAGACAGGGTATGGGACTCTGGAAACACCATATATTTT,CAVGGDRVWDSGNTIYF
few,TRBV28,TRBJ1-1,-,TGTGCCAGCCATCAGGGGACGGGCACTGAAGCTTTCTTT,CASHQGTGTEAFF
-,TRBV12-5,TRBJ2-2,-,TGTGCTAGTGGTTTGAAGTTCGGGGAGCTGTTTTTT,CASGLKFGELFF
-,TRBV20-1,TRBJ1-1,-,TGCAGTGCTAGAGACAGACCCATGAACACTGAAGCTTTCTTT,CSARDRPMNTEAFF
-,TRBV20-1,TRBJ2-1,-,TGCAGTGCTAACCCCTCCCCTCTAGGGAGCCCCTACAATGAGCAGTTCTTC,CSANPSPLGSPYNEQFF
-,TRBV12-3/TRBV12-4,TRBJ2-2,-,TGTGCCAGCAGTCGGAATAACAGGGAAACCGGGGAGCTGTTTTTT,CASSRNNRETGELFF
many,TRBV27,TRBJ2-7,-,TGTGCCTGTGGGCGGGACTCCTACGAGCAGTACTTC,CACGRDSYEQYF
-,TRBV2,TRBJ2-7,-,TGTGCCAGCACAGGGATCGAGCAGTACTTC,CASTGIEQYF
many,TRBV13,TRBJ2-7,TRBD1,TGTGCCAGCAGCGACAGGGGGCGCAATATCAAGCAGTACTTC,CASSDRGRNIKQYF
many,TRBV30,TRBJ2-1,-,TGTGCCTGGAACAAGGGGTCCGCTTACAATGAGCAGTTCTTC,CAWNKGSAYNEQFF
many,TRBV20-1,TRBJ2-1,TRBD2,TGCAGTGCTGATGGGGGGGAAGACAATGAGCAGTTCTTC,CSADGGEDNEQFF
-,TRBV4-1,TRBJ1-5,-,TGCGCCAGCAGCCAAGTAGGGCAGCATAGCAATCAGCCCCAGCATTTT,CASSQVGQHSNQPQHF
-,TRBV7-6,TRBJ2-6,TRBD1,TGTGCCAGCAGCGACAGGGTAGTCTCTGGGGCCAACGTCCTGACTTTC,CASSDRVVSGANVLTF
few,TRBV4-3,TRBJ2-5,-,TGCGCCAGCAGCCATTCCCAGTCCCGGGAGTCCCAAGAGACCCAGTACTTC,CASSHSQSRESQETQYF
-,TRBV20-1,TRBJ2-5,TRBD1,TGCAGTGCTAGAAAGGACAGGGTAGATCGTAAAGAGACCCAGTACTTC,CSARKDRVDRKETQYF
few,TRBV12-3/TRBV12-4,TRBJ2-7,-,TGTGCCAGCAGTTTAGGAAGCCGGGCGCGGGGCCCCTCCTACGAGCAGTACTTC,CASSLGSRARGPSYEQYF
few,TRBV12-3/TRBV12-4,TRBJ1-1,-,TGTGCCAGCAGTTTAGGTTTAACCACTGAAGCTTTCTTT,CASSLGLTTEAFF
many,TRBV7-2,TRBJ2-3,TRBD2,TGTGCCAGCAGCTTACATAGCGGGAGCACAGATACGCAGTATTTT,CASSLHSGSTDTQYF
-,TRBV28,TRBJ2-3,TRBD2,TGTGCCAGCAGCATGCTAGCGGGACTCACAGATACGCAGTATTTT,CASSMLAGLTDTQYF
many,TRBV12-3/TRBV12-4,TRBJ1-1,-,TGTGCCAGCAGTTTCTCGGCCGGAGGGGTTGAAGCTTTCTTT,CASSFSAGGVEAFF
-,TRBV9,TRBJ2-1,-,TGTGCCAGCAGCGTAGATGCGTTTGACGCCTACAATGAGCAGTTCTTC,CASSVDAFDAYNEQFF
many,TRBV27,TRBJ1-2,-,TGTGCCAGCAGTTTATCCAGGGATAGGAGCTACACCTTC,CASSLSRDRSYTF
many,TRBV18,TRBJ2-7,TRBD1,TGTGCCAGCAGCCCTGGACAGGGGTTATACGAGCAGTACTTC,CASSPGQGLYEQYF
many,TRBV20-1,TRBJ2-1,-,TGCAGTGCTAGAGCTATGACTGGAGGGGACTACAATGAGCAGTTCTTC,CSARAMTGGDYNEQFF
many,TRBV3-1,TRBJ2-4,-,TGTGCCAGCAGCCTCAGGGGTGTCAAAAACATTCAGTACTTC,CASSLRGVKNIQYF